A selection of T cell receptor beta chains follows, all from one sample in a study of OX40 agonist ivuxolimab in advanced cancers. Profiled with immunoSEQ multiplex PCR; TCRdb holds only in-frame clones, not every one. The repertoire holds about 47,000 clones, with about 88% as singletons. Source: CD4+ or CD8+ T cells sorted from blood, taken in a trial of the OX40 agonist ivuxolimab. The receptors originated from an adult with an advanced solid tumor such as melanoma, head and neck, liver or kidney cancer. Both conserved end residues are part of each CDR3. Fields, in order: CDR3 protein, CDR3 DNA, V gene, D gene, clone size, J gene. D genes are given only for firm matches. Clone sizes are given selectively: once, few, many, or a class where the clone is expanded.

CASSQSRDTLNQPQHF | TGTGCCAGCAGCCAATCCCGGGACACACTAAATCAGCCCCAGCATTTT | TRBV27 | NA | NA | TRBJ1-5
CASSGGARETQYF | TGTGCCAGCAGTGGAGGGGCGCGGGAGACCCAGTACTTC | TRBV28 | NA | once | TRBJ2-5
CASRRGVTYEQYF | TGTGCCAGCCGCCGCGGGGTTACCTACGAGCAGTACTTC | TRBV2 | NA | once | TRBJ2-7
CASSRGDTIYF | TGTGCCAGCAGCCGGGGGGACACCATATATTTT | TRBV9 | NA | NA | TRBJ1-3
CASSFPGYYGYTF | TGTGCCAGCAGCTTCCCGGGGTACTATGGCTACACCTTC | TRBV7-2 | NA | few | TRBJ1-2
CASTNRQGASCEQYF | TGTGCCAGTACCAATCGACAGGGGGCATCCTGCGAGCAGTACTTC | TRBV21-1 | NA | once | TRBJ2-7
CASSPTRTGPTQYF | TGCGCCAGCAGCCCGACCCGGACAGGGCCAACGCAGTATTTT | TRBV5-1 | TRBD1 | NA | TRBJ2-3
CASSPQTSGRDEYEQYF | TGTGCCAGCAGCCCGCAGACTAGCGGGAGAGATGAATACGAGCAGTACTTC | TRBV7-8 | TRBD2 | NA | TRBJ2-7
CASSMGRDYGYTF | TGTGCCAGTAGTATGGGGCGGGACTATGGCTACACCTTC | TRBV19 | NA | NA | TRBJ1-2
CASSLVGSLYTEAFF | TGTGCCAGCAGCTTAGTGGGCAGCTTATACACTGAAGCTTTCTTT | TRBV11-2 | NA | NA | TRBJ1-1
CASSLAGWRGVNEQFF | TGTGCCAGCAGCTTAGCGGGATGGAGGGGGGTCAATGAGCAGTTCTTC | TRBV7-2 | NA | NA | TRBJ2-1
CASSLSRFWQGEKLFF | TGTGCCAGCAGTTTATCCCGGTTTTGGCAGGGCGAAAAACTGTTTTTT | TRBV27 | NA | NA | TRBJ1-4
CAAASGNTQYF | TGTGCCGCAGCTTCCGGGAATACGCAGTATTTT | TRBV6-5 | NA | NA | TRBJ2-3
CASSLGTRGKGYTF | TGTGCCAGCAGCTTGGGTACCAGGGGCAAGGGCTACACCTTC | TRBV5-4 | NA | NA | TRBJ1-2
CASSWGAGGTEAFF | TGCGCCAGCAGCTGGGGGGCGGGGGGCACTGAAGCTTTCTTT | TRBV5-1 | NA | NA | TRBJ1-1
CASSLVGFFQETQYF | TGTGCCAGCAGCTTGGTCGGATTCTTCCAAGAGACCCAGTACTTC | TRBV4-2 | NA | NA | TRBJ2-5
CASSIGQGMEFF | TGTGCCAGTAGTATTGGACAGGGGATGGAGTTCTTC | TRBV19 | TRBD1 | NA | TRBJ2-1
CASSPPEKTNEKLFF | TGTGCCAGCTCCCCACCGGAGAAAACTAATGAAAAACTGTTTTTT | TRBV18 | NA | NA | TRBJ1-4
CASSRVAVRTQYF | TGTGCCAGCAGTCGAGTAGCGGTCCGGACCCAGTACTTC | TRBV28 | NA | NA | TRBJ2-5
CASSLTGAYEQFF | TGTGCCAGCAGCTTGACAGGGGCCTATGAGCAGTTCTTC | TRBV7-9 | TRBD1 | NA | TRBJ2-1
CASSPNAGSPNQPQHF | TGTGCCAGCAGCCCCAACGCGGGATCCCCCAATCAGCCCCAGCATTTT | TRBV6-4 | NA | NA | TRBJ1-5
CASSLVLRATQLYGYTF | TGTGCCAGCAGCTTAGTGTTAAGAGCGACTCAATTATATGGCTACACCTTC | TRBV7-8 | NA | NA | TRBJ1-2
CASSKTGGLAGIQYF | TGTGCCAGCAGCAAAACCGGAGGACTAGCGGGAATTCAGTACTTC | TRBV28 | TRBD2 | once | TRBJ2-7
CASSIVPGKKETQYF | TGTGCCAGTAGTATAGTACCAGGGAAGAAAGAGACCCAGTACTTC | TRBV19 | NA | NA | TRBJ2-5
CASSPIGSSRGEANYGYTF | TGTGCCAGCAGCCCCATCGGTTCATCAAGAGGGGAAGCTAACTATGGCTACACCTTC | TRBV7-8 | NA | NA | TRBJ1-2
CASSLGGTGVYEQYF | TGCGCCAGCAGCTTGGGCGGGACAGGGGTCTACGAGCAGTACTTC | TRBV5-1 | TRBD1 | NA | TRBJ2-7
CASSEYDRADEQYF | TGTGCCAGCAGTGAATATGACAGAGCGGACGAGCAGTACTTC | TRBV25-1 | NA | NA | TRBJ2-7
CAWTRVTGGYEQYF | TGTGCCTGGACCCGGGTGACAGGGGGGTACGAGCAGTACTTC | TRBV30 | TRBD1 | few | TRBJ2-7
CASSWLTDRVAEAFF | TGTGCCAGCAGCTGGCTAACCGACAGGGTTGCTGAAGCTTTCTTT | TRBV5-8 | TRBD1 | NA | TRBJ1-1
CASSRVAANGYTF | TGTGCCAGCAGCCGTGTGGCAGCAAATGGCTACACCTTC | TRBV6-6 | NA | NA | TRBJ1-2
CSVILAGTTDTQYF | TGCAGCGTTATACTAGCGGGGACCACAGATACGCAGTATTTT | TRBV29-1 | TRBD2 | NA | TRBJ2-3
CASSLTQGAPGNTIYF | TGTGCCAGCAGCTTGACACAGGGGGCGCCTGGAAACACCATATATTTT | TRBV5-6 | TRBD1 | NA | TRBJ1-3
CASTTQPGGNTGELFF | TGTGCCAGCACGACCCAACCCGGGGGGAACACCGGGGAGCTGTTTTTT | TRBV7-6 | NA | NA | TRBJ2-2
CASSRPGTETQYF | TGTGCCAGCAGCCGCCCTGGAACAGAGACCCAGTACTTC | TRBV7-2 | NA | NA | TRBJ2-5
CAWKRVYEQYF | TGTGCCTGGAAGCGGGTGTACGAGCAGTACTTC | TRBV30 | NA | NA | TRBJ2-7
CASSSGQGNQPQHF | TGTGCCAGCAGTTCTGGACAGGGCAATCAGCCCCAGCATTTT | TRBV6-5 | TRBD1 | NA | TRBJ1-5
CASKRTASSYEQYF | TGTGCCAGCAAGAGGACGGCGAGCTCCTACGAGCAGTACTTC | TRBV7-2 | NA | NA | TRBJ2-7
CASGGRTGTYEQYF | TGTGCCAGCGGAGGTCGGACAGGGACCTACGAGCAGTACTTC | TRBV7-2 | TRBD1 | NA | TRBJ2-7
CASGPAYWQGGYTF | TGTGCCAGCGGCCCTGCGTATTGGCAGGGGGGCTACACCTTC | TRBV7-2 | NA | NA | TRBJ1-2
CASSWDRADTQYF | TGTGCCAGCAGCTGGGACAGGGCAGATACGCAGTATTTT | TRBV5-5 | TRBD1 | NA | TRBJ2-3